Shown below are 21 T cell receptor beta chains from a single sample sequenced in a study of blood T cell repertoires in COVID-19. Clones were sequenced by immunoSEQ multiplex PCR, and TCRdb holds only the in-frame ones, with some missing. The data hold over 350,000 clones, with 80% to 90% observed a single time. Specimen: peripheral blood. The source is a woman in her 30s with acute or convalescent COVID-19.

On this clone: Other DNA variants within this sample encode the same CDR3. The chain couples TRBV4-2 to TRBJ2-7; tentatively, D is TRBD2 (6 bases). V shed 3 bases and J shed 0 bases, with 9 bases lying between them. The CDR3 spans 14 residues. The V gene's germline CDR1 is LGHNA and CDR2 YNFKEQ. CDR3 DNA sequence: TGTGCCAGCAGCCAGGGTAGCGGCTCCTACGAGCAGTACTTC. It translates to CASSQGSGSYEQYF.

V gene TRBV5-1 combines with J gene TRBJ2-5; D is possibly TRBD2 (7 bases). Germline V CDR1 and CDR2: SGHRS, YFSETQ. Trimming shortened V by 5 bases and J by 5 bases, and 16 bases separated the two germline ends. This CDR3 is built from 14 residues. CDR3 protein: CASSRWGGRETQYF. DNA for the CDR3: TGCGCCAGCAGTCGGTGGGGGGGCCGGGAGACCCAGTACTTC.

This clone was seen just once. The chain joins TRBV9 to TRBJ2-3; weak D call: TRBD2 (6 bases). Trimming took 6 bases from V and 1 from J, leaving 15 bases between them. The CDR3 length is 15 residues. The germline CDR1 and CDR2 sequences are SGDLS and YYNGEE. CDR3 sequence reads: CASNRKGGGTDTQYF. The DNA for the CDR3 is TGTGCCAGCAACCGTAAGGGCGGGGGCACAGATACGCAGTATTTT.

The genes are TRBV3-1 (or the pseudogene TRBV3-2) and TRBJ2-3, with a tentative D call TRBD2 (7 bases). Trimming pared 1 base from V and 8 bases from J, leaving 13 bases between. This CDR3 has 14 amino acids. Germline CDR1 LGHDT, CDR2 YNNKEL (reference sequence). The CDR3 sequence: CASSQGGGLSTQYF. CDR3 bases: TGTGCCAGCAGCCAAGGGGGGGGCCTTTCTACGCAGTATTTT.

CDR3 in DNA: TGTGCCAGCAGCGGGCCTGGGGGGGGCAATCAGCCCCAGCATTTT. It encodes CASSGPGGGNQPQHF. This chain connects TRBV6-5 to TRBJ1-5, with D possibly matching TRBD1 (5 bases). This CDR3 has 15 amino acids. Germline-derived CDR1 and CDR2 are MNHEY and SVGAGI. Trimming removed 6 bases from V and 2 bases from J, with 14 bases in between.

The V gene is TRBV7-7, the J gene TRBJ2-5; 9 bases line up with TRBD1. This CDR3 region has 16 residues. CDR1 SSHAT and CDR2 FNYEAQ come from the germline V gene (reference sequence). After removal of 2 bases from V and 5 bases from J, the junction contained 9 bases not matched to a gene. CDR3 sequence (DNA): TGTGCCAGCAGCTTAACAGGGGGCGAAATGGGGGAGACCCAGTACTTC. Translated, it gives CASSLTGGEMGETQYF.

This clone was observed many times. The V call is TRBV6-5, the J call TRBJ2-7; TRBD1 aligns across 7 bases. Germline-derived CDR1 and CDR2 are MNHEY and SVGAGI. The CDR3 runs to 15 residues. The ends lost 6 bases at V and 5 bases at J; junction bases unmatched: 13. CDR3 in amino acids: CASSLRGGGGDEQYF. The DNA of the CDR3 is TGTGCCAGCAGCCTTAGAGGGGGCGGCGGCGACGAGCAGTACTTC.

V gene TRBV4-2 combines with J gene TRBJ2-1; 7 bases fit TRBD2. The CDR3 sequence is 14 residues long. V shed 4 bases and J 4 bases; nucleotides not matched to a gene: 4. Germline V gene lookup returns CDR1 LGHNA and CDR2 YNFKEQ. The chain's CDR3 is CASSPGGGYNEQFF. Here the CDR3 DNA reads TGTGCCAGCAGCCCGGGCGGGGGATACAATGAGCAGTTCTTC.

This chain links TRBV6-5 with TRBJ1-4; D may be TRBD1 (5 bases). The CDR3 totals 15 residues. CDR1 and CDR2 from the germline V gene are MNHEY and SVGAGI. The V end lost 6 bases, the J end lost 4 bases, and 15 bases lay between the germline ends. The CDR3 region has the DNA TGTGCCAGCAGAGCCTCCGAGGACATTAATGAAAAACTGTTTTTT. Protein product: CASRASEDINEKLFF.

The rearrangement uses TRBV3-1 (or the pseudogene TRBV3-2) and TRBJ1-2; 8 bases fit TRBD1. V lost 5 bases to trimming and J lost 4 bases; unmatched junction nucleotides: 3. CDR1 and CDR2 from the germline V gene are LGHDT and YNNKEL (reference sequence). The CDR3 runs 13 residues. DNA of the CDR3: TGTGCCAGCAGCGCAGGGGGCGTCTATGGCTACACCTTC. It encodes CASSAGGVYGYTF.

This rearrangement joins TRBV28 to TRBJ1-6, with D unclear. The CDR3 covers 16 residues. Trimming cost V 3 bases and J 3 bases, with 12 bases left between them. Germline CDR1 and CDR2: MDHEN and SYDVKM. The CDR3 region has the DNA TGTGCCAGCAGTTTCTTGGCCGAAAGCTATAATTCACCCCTCCACTTT. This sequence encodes CASSFLAESYNSPLHF.

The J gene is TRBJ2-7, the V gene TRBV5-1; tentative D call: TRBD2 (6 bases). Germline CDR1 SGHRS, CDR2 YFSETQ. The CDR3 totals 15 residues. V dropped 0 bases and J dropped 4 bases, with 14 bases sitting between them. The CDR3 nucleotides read TGCGCCAGCAGCTTGGCCGTCGGGGGTACTTACGAGCAGTACTTC. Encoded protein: CASSLAVGGTYEQYF.

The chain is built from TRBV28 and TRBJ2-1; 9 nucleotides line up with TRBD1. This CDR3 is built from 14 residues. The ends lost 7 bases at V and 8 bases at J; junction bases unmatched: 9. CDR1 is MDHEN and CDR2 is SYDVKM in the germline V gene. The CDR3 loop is CASTGQGKFHEQFF. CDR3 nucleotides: TGTGCCAGCACAGGACAGGGGAAATTTCATGAGCAGTTCTTC.

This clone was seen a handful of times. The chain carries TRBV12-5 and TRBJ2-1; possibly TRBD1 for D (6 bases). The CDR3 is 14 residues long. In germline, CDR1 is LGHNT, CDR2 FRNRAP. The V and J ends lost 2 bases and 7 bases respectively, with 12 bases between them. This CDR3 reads CASGLPGQENEQFF. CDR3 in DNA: TGTGCTAGTGGTTTGCCGGGACAAGAGAATGAGCAGTTCTTC.

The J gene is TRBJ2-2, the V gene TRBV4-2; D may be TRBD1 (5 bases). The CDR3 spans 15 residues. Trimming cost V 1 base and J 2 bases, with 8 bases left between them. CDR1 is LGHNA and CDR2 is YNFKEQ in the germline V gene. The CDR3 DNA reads TGTGCCAGCAGCCAAGTGGGGCCTAACACCGGGGAGCTGTTTTTT. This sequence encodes CASSQVGPNTGELFF.

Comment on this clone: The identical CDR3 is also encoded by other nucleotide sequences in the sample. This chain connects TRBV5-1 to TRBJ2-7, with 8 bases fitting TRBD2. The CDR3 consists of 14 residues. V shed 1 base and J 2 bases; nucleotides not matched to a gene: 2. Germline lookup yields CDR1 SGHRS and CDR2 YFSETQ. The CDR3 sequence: CASSLSGGTYEQYF. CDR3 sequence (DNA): TGCGCCAGCAGCTTGTCGGGGGGGACCTACGAGCAGTACTTC.

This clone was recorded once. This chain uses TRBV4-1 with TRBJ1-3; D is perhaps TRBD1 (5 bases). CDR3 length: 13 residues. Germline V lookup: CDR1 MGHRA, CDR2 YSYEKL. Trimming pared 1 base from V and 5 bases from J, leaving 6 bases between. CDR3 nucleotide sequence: TGCGCCAGCAGCCAAGCAGGGAGAAACACCATATATTTT. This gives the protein CASSQAGRNTIYF.

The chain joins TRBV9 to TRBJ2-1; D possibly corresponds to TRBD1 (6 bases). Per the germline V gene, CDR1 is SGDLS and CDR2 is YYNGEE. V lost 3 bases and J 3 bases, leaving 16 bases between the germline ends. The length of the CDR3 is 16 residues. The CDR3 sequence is CASSDNRDNLYNEQFF. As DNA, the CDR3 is TGTGCCAGCAGCGACAACCGGGACAACCTCTACAATGAGCAGTTCTTC.

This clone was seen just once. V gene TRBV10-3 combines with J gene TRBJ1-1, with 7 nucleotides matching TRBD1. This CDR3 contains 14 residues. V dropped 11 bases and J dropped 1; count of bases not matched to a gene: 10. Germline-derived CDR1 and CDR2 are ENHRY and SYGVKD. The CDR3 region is CASKQGGQNTEAFF. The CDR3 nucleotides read TGTGCCTCCAAGCAGGGGGGCCAGAACACTGAAGCTTTCTTT.

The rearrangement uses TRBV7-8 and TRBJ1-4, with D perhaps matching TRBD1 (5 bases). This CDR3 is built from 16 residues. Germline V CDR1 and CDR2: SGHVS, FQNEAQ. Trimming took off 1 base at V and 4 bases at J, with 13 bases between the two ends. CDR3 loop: CASSLVYGGVNEKLFF. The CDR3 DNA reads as TGTGCCAGCAGCTTAGTTTACGGGGGGGTTAATGAAAAACTGTTTTTT.

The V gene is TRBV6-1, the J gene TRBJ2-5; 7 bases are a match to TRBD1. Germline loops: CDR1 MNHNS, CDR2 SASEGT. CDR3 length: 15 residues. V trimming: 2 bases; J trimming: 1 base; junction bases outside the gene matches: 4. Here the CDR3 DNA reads TGTGCCAGCAGTGAAATGGGGACAGTCCAAGAGACCCAGTACTTC. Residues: CASSEMGTVQETQYF.